This entry lists 16 T cell receptor beta chains sequenced from one sample in a study of shared T cell receptors in the human thymus. The repertoire was sequenced with immunoSEQ multiplex PCR; TCRdb's copy has only in-frame clones and lacks some. Here the sample spans about 660,000 clones, over 75% being singletons. Another study also made use of these data, one on human thymus T cells.

Specimen: thymocytes. These receptors were obtained from a boy under two years old with a congenital heart defect.

The rearrangement uses TRBV30 and TRBJ2-1; tentatively, D is TRBD2 (6 bases). With 2 bases removed from V and 3 bases from J, the gap between germline ends came to 14 bases. The germline V gene encodes CDR1 GTSNPN and CDR2 SVGIG (reference sequence). The CDR3 sequence is 15 residues long. This CDR3 is CAWSQTGLSYNEQFF. For the CDR3, the DNA is TGTGCCTGGAGTCAAACGGGACTCAGCTACAATGAGCAGTTCTTC.

The J gene is TRBJ1-2, the V gene TRBV9; D remains unclear. Germline V CDR1 and CDR2: SGDLS, YYNGEE. Trimming stripped 4 bases from V and 4 bases from J, with 14 bases between. The CDR3 covers 14 residues. This CDR3 is CASSPTGIGYGYTF. The CDR3 DNA sequence: TGTGCCAGCAGCCCCACCGGGATAGGCTATGGCTACACCTTC.

The J gene is TRBJ2-1, the V gene TRBV6-1; possibly TRBD1 for D (6 bases). The CDR3 consists of 15 residues. Germline values: CDR1 MNHNS, CDR2 SASEGT. Trimming left V 1 base short and J 5 bases short, with 12 bases between. This CDR3 is CASSEDGTQHNEQFF. As DNA, the CDR3 is TGTGCCAGCAGTGAAGACGGGACACAACACAATGAGCAGTTCTTC.

The chain uses TRBV21-1 and TRBJ1-5; the tabulated D call, TRBD1, remains unverified against the DNA. TRBV21-1 is termed a pseudogene. The CDR3 is 16 amino acids. CDR3 nucleotides: TGTGCCAGCAGCCTTCGAAGACAGGGGGGTAATCAGCCCCAGCATTTT. It encodes CASSLRRQGGNQPQHF.

The genes are TRBV6-1 and TRBJ1-4; D not certain. V was shortened by 3 bases and J by 5 bases, with 10 bases between the two germline ends. The CDR3 length is 14 residues. The V gene's germline CDR1 is MNHNS and CDR2 SASEGT. CDR3 sequence (DNA): TGTGCCAGCAGTGATGGTACGGTAAATGAAAAACTGTTTTTT. Protein sequence: CASSDGTVNEKLFF.

Concerning this clone: This specimen includes other DNA sequences encoding the same CDR3. CDR3 in DNA: TGTGCCAGCAGGTCCACCTACGAGCAGTACTTC. Amino acids: CASRSTYEQYF. The chain is built from TRBV27 and TRBJ2-7; D unresolved. Trimming took off 6 bases at V and 2 bases at J, with 5 bases between the two ends. The germline V gene has CDR1 MNHEY and CDR2 SMNVEV (reference sequence). This CDR3 spans 11 amino acids.

V is TRBV5-1 and J is TRBJ2-2, with D possibly matching TRBD2 (6 bases). V shed 0 bases and J shed 2 bases, with 8 bases lying between them. Per germline, CDR1 SGHRS and CDR2 YFSETQ. CDR3 size: 15 residues. For the CDR3, the DNA is TGCGCCAGCAGCTTGGGGGACTCCAACACCGGGGAGCTGTTTTTT. Translating gives CASSLGDSNTGELFF.

This rearrangement joins TRBV13 to TRBJ2-2; possible D gene TRBD2, 6 bases. The length of the CDR3 is 14 residues. The ends were cut back, 5 bases at V and 7 bases at J, with 14 bases in the middle. Germline V lookup: CDR1 PRHDT, CDR2 FYEKMQ (reference sequence). The CDR3 region has the DNA TGTGCCAGCAGCCACTCCCTGGGGGGCGGGGAGCTGTTTTTT. It yields the protein CASSHSLGGGELFF.

Remarks on this clone: Other DNA sequences in the sample encode the same CDR3. The V gene is TRBV20-1, the J gene TRBJ2-1; TRBD2 might be the D (6 bases). The CDR3 spans 11 residues. Germline loops: CDR1 DFQATT, CDR2 SNEGSKA (reference sequence). V was pared by 3 bases and J by 8 bases, with 8 bases between. CDR3 nucleotide sequence: TGCAGTGCTAGCGGGAGCGATGAGCAGTTCTTC. Translating gives CSASGSDEQFF.

This clone appeared a single time. This chain connects TRBV19 to TRBJ1-5; maybe TRBD1 (5 bases). The CDR3 runs to 14 residues. Germline CDR1 reads LNHDA; CDR2 reads SQIVND (reference sequence). Trimming cost V 3 bases and J 1 base, with 7 bases left between them. The chain's CDR3 is CASSMAGSNQPQHF. In DNA form, the CDR3 reads TGTGCCAGTAGTATGGCAGGGAGCAATCAGCCCCAGCATTTT.

The chain has TRBV27 and TRBJ2-7; TRBD2 aligns across 8 bases. The CDR3 is 15 amino acids. V lost 4 bases, J lost 2 bases, and 7 bases stayed unmatched. Germline loops: CDR1 MNHEY, CDR2 SMNVEV (reference sequence). The CDR3 here is CASSSSGGPTYEQYF. The CDR3 region has the DNA TGTGCCAGCAGTTCCAGCGGGGGACCCACCTACGAGCAGTACTTC.

V usage is TRBV4-3 and J usage is TRBJ1-2; 10 nucleotides line up with TRBD1. Germline trimming cut 4 bases from V and 3 bases from J; bases unmatched to any gene: 8. The CDR3 contains 16 residues. Germline CDR1 is LGHNA and CDR2 is YSLEER. CDR3 nucleotide sequence: TGCGCCAGCAGCCGCCGGGACAGGGGAGGGGACTATGGCTACACCTTC. Protein sequence: CASSRRDRGGDYGYTF.

J is TRBJ2-1 and V is TRBV7-9; 13 bases agree with TRBD2. Germline-derived CDR1 and CDR2 are SEHNR and FQNEAQ (reference sequence). The CDR3 is 16 amino acids. V dropped 5 bases and J dropped 2; count of bases not matched to a gene: 3. CDR3 sequence (DNA): TGTGCCAGCAGCGCCACTAGCGGGAGGGCCTACAATGAGCAGTTCTTC. Translation gives CASSATSGRAYNEQFF. Combining the CDR3 with reference TRBV7-9 and TRBJ2-1 gives the whole variable domain DTGVSQNPRHKITKRGQNVTFRCDPISEHNRLYWYRQTLGQGPEFLTYFQNEAQLEKSRLLSDRFSAERPKGSFSTLEIQRTEQGDSAMYLCASSATSGRAYNEQFFGPGTRLTVL.

CDR3 DNA sequence: TGTGCCAGCAGTTTAGCGGGATCCAATGAGCAGTTCTTC. This gives the protein CASSLAGSNEQFF. The V gene is TRBV28, the J gene TRBJ2-1; the D gene is possibly TRBD2 (6 bases). Deletions cut 2 bases from V and 6 bases from J, with 8 bases between. The CDR3 length is 13 residues. CDR1 is MDHEN and CDR2 is SYDVKM in the germline V gene.

The CDR3 reads CASSQPGTGLSGETQYF. The CDR3 bases are TGCGCCAGCAGTCAACCGGGGACAGGGTTATCGGGGGAGACCCAGTACTTC. V and J are TRBV23-1 and TRBJ2-5, with 9 bases aligning to TRBD1. TRBV23-1 is an ORF for which the function is uncertain. The CDR3 is made up of 17 amino acids. The V segment lost 2 bases and the J segment 5 bases; nucleotides outside the gene matches: 12.

The chain joins TRBV11-3 to TRBJ1-1; possibly TRBD1 for D (5 bases). The length of the CDR3 is 13 residues. V lost 5 bases to trimming and J lost 1 base, with 8 bases between them. Germline loops: CDR1 SGHNT, CDR2 YENEEA. The CDR3 loop is CASSLDKNTEAFF. CDR3 sequence (DNA): TGTGCCAGCAGCCTGGACAAGAACACTGAAGCTTTCTTT.